This T cell receptor (beta chain) was documented in a study of graft-versus-host responses after intestinal transplantation. For the study at large: Tacrolimus plus steroids were given to all recipients for about 3 years, preceded by anti-thymocyte globulin induction.

The repertoire was sequenced with immunoSEQ multiplex PCR; TCRdb's copy has only in-frame clones and lacks some. The sample has fewer than 45,000 clones, roughly 91% seen once; the top ten hold 4.4%. This clone was counted a single time. The germline V gene has CDR1 SGHNT and CDR2 YYREEE (reference sequence). V was clipped by 4 bases and J by 1 base; unmatched bases: 4. The CDR3 consists of 14 residues. The source is a human patient who received an intestinal transplant, so some T cells may come from the graft donor. V gene TRBV5-4 combines with J gene TRBJ1-1, with 7 bases identical to TRBD1. The specimen comprised PBMCs, sampled 524 days after transplant. CDR3 protein: CASSLGTANTEAFF. The CDR3 bases are TGTGCCAGCAGCCTCGGGACAGCGAACACTGAAGCTTTCTTT.